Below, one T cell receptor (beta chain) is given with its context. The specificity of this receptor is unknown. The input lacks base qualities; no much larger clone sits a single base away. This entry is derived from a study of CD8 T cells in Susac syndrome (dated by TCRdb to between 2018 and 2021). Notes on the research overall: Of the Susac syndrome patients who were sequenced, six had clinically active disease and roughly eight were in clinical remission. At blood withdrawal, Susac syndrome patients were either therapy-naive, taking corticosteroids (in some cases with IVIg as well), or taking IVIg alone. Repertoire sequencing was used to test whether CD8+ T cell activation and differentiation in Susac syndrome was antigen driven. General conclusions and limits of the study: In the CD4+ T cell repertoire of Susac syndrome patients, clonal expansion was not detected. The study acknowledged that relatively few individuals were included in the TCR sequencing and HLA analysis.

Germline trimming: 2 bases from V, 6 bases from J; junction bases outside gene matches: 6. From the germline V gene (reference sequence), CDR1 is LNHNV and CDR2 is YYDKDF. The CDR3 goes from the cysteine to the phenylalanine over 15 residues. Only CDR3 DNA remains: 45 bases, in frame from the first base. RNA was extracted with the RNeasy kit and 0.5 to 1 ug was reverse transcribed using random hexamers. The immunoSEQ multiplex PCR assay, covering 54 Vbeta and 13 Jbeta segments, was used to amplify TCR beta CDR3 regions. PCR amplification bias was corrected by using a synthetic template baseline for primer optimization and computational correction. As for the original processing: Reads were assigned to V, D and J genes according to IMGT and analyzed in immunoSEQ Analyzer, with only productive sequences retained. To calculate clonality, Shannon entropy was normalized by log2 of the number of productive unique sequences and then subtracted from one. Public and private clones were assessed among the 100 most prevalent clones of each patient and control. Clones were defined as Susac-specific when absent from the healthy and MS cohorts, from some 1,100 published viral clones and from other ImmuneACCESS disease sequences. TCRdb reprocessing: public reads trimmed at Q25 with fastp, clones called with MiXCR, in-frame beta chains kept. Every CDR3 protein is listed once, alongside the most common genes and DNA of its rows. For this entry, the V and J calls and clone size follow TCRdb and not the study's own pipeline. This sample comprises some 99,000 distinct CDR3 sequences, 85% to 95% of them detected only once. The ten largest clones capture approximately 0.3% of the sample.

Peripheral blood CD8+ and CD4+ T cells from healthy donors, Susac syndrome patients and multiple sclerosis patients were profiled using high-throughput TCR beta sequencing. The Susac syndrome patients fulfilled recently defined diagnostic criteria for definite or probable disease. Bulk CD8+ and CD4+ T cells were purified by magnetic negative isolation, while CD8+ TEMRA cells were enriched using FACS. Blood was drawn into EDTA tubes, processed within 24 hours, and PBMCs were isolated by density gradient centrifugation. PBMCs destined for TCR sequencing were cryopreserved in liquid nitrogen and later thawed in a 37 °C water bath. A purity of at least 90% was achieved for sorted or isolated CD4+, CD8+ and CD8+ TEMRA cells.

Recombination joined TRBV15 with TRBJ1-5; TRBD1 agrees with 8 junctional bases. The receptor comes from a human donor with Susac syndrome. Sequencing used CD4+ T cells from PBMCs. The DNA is TGTGCCACCAGCAGACAGGGGGCGGTAGGTCAGCCCCAGCATTTT. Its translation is CATSRQGAVGQPQHF.